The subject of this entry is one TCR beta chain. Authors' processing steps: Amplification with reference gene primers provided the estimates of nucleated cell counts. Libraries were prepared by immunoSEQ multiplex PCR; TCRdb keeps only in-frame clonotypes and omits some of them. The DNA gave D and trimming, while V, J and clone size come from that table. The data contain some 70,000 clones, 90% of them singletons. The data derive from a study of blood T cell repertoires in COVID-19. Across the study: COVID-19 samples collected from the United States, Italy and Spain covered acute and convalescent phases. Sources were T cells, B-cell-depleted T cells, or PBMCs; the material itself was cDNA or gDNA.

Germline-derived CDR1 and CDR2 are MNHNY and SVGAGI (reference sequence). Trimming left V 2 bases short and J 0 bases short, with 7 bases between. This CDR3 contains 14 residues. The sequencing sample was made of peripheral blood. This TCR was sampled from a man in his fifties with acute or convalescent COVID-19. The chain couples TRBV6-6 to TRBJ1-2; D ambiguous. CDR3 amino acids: CASSYLAPNYGYTF. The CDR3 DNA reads TGTGCCAGCAGTTACCTGGCACCTAACTATGGCTACACCTTC.